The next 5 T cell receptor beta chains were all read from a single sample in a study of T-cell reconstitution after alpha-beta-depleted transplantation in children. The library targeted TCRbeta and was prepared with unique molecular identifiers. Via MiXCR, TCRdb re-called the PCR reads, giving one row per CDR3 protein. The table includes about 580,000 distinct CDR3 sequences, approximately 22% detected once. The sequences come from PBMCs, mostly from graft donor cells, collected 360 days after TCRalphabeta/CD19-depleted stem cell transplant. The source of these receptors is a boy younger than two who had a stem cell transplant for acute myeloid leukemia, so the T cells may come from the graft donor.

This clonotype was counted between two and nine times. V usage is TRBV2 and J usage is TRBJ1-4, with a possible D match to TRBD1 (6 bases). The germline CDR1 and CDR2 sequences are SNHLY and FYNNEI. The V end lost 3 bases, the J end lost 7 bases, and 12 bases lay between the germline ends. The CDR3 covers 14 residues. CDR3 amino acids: CASSDYRAAEKLFF. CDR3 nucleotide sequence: TGTGCCAGCAGTGACTACAGGGCGGCTGAAAAACTGTTTTTT.

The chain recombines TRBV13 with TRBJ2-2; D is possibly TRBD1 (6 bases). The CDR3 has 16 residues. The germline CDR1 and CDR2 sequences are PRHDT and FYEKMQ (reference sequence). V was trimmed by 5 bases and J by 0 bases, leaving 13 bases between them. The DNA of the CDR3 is TGTGCCAGCAGCCTTAGACAGGCTTCGAACACCGGGGAGCTGTTTTTT. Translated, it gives CASSLRQASNTGELFF.

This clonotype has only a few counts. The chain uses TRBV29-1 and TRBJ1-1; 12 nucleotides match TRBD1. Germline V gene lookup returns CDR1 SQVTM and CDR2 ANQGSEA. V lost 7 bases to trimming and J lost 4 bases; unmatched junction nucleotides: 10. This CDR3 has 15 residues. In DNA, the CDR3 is TGCAGCGCCTGGGGGACAGGGGGCCGCGGCACTGAAGCTTTCTTT. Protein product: CSAWGTGGRGTEAFF.

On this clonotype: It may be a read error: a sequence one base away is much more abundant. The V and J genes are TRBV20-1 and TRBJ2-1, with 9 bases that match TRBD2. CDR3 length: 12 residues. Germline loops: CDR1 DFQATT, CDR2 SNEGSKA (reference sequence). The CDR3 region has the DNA TGCTGTGCGGGGGGGCCGGGGAATGAGCAGTTCTTC. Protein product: CCAGGPGNEQFF.

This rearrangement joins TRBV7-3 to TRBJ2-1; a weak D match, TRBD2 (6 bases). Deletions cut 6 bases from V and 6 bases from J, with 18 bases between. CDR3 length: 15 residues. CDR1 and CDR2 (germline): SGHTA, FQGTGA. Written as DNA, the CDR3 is TGTGCCAGCAGTATCGGGGGTAGCCTCGGCAATGAGCAGTTCTTC. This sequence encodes CASSIGGSLGNEQFF.